A single sample is the source of the 5 T cell receptor beta chains below, sequenced in a study of shared clonotypes between healthy human individuals. Assay used: immunoSEQ multiplex PCR; TCRdb lists only in-frame clones, some missing. The table shows roughly 2 million clones, with 90% to 97% occurring only once. Sample: naive CD4+ T cells sorted from blood. The subset was: CD45RA+ positively selected. The receptor set was obtained from a man younger than 30 in good health.

The J gene is TRBJ2-7, the V gene TRBV7-8, with a possible D match to TRBD2 (6 bases). Germline CDR1 reads SGHVS; CDR2 reads FQNEAQ. Trimming left V 5 bases short and J 2 bases short, with 19 bases between. The length of the CDR3 is 16 residues. For the CDR3, the DNA is TGTGCCAGCAGCCTCACGCGGGACCTGTCGGCCTACGAGCAGTACTTC. Translation: CASSLTRDLSAYEQYF.

The chain carries TRBV7-9 and TRBJ1-2; D is uncertain. There are 15 residues in the CDR3. Trimming removed 1 base from V and 4 bases from J, with 13 bases in between. Germline V gene sequence: CDR1 SEHNR, CDR2 FQNEAQ (reference sequence). DNA of the CDR3: TGTGCCAGCAGCTTAGAGGTCTCGGGGTCCTATGGCTACACCTTC. Its protein product is CASSLEVSGSYGYTF.

The V gene is TRBV6-4, the J gene TRBJ2-3, with 10 bases aligning to TRBD2. Germline loops: CDR1 MRHNA, CDR2 SNTAGT. V lost 6 bases, J lost 4 bases, and 4 bases stayed unmatched. The CDR3 has 14 residues. CDR3 coding DNA: TGTGCCAGCAGCGCTAGCGGGAGTCCAGATACGCAGTATTTT. It encodes CASSASGSPDTQYF.

Regarding this clone: The sample holds other DNA sequences that translate to the same CDR3. The V gene is TRBV29-1, the J gene TRBJ2-7; maybe TRBD2 (5 bases). This CDR3 is 11 amino acids long. The germline CDR1 and CDR2 sequences are SQVTM and ANQGSEA. The V end lost 4 bases, the J end lost 4 bases, and 8 bases lay between the germline ends. Here the CDR3 DNA reads TGCAGCGTTGTCACGGGATACGAGCAGTACTTC. Translation: CSVVTGYEQYF.

The gene calls are TRBV6-6 and TRBJ1-1; the D is unclear. This CDR3 spans 13 amino acids. Looked up from germline, CDR1 is MNHNY and CDR2 is SVGAGI (reference sequence). The germline V and J ends were trimmed by 2 bases and 2 bases, with 6 bases remaining between them. This chain's CDR3 is CASSYATNTEAFF. In DNA, the CDR3 is TGTGCCAGCAGTTACGCCACAAACACTGAAGCTTTCTTT.